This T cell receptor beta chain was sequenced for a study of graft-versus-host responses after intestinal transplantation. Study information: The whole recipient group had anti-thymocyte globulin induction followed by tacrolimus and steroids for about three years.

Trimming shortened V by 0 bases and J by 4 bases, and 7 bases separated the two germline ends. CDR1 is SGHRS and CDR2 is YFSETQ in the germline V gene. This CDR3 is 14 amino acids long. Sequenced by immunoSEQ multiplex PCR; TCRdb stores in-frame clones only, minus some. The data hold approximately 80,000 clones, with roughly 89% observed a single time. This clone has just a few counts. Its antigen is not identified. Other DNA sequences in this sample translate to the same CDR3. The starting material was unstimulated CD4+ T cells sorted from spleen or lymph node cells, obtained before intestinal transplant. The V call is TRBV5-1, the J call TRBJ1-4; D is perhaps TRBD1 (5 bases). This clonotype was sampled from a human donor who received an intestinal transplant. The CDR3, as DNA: TGCGCCAGCAGCTTGGGGCAGGGTAATGAAAAACTGTTTTTT. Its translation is CASSLGQGNEKLFF.